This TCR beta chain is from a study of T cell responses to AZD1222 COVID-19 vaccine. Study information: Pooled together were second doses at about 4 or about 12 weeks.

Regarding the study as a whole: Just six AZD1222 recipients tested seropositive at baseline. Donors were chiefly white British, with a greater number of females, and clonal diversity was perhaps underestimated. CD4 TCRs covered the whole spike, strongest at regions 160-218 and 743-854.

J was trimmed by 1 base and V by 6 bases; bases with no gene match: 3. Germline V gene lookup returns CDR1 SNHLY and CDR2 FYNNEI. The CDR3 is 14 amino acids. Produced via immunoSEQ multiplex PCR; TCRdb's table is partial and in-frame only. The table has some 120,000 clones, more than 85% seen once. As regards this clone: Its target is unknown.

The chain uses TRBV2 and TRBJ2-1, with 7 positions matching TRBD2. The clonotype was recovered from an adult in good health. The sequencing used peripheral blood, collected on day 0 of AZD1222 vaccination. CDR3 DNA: TGTGCCAGCAGAAGCGGGATATCCTACAATGAGCAGTTCTTC. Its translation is CASRSGISYNEQFF.